The T cell receptor (beta chain) described here comes from a study of T cells in Graves' hyperthyroidism and ophthalmopathy. Study outcomes and limitations: Most thyroid clonotypes with frequency above 0.001 were detected in blood.

Graves' hyperthyroidism is called stable when ophthalmopathy does not progress within 18 months. As concerns this clonotype: Its antigen is unidentified.

This CDR3 has 16 residues. Trimming removed 2 bases from V and 5 bases from J, with 18 bases in between. Germline CDR1 SGHTA, CDR2 FQGNSA. It was RNA transcripts that yielded the amplified TCR beta CDR3 regions. An initial round of RT-PCR targeting the TCR CDR3 relied on the HTBI primer set. MiXCR, applied by TCRdb to the multiplex PCR reads, yields one record per CDR3 protein. The profile covers some 270,000 distinct CDR3 sequences, with 12% to 15% appearing a single time and around 8% taken by the ten largest. Sequences were obtained from blood. V is TRBV7-2 and J is TRBJ2-5, with D possibly called TRBD1 or TRBD2 (5 bases each). This sequence originates from a woman in her thirties or forties with Graves' hyperthyroidism. CDR3 amino acids: CASSLPDSLWGETQYF. DNA for the CDR3: TGTGCCAGCAGCTTACCAGACTCACTTTGGGGGGAGACCCAGTACTTC.